This TCR beta chain was captured in a study of metastatic and nonmetastatic thyroid tumors. Study at large: From malignant and benign thyroid patients, repertoires in blood and in tumor or nodule tissue were compared.

Thyroid surgery had not been preceded by any treatment in any patient. Germline CDR1 and CDR2: SGHVS and FQNEAQ. CDR3 length: 15 residues. V lost 2 bases to trimming and J lost 4 bases; unmatched junction nucleotides: 6. This clone came up once. Its antigen is currently unknown. Study-level findings and limits: Significantly higher TCR beta diversity was reportedly seen in malignant thyroid tumors than benign nodules, in blood and tumor.

In the original processing: Built for papillary thyroid cancer, a distant-metastasis classifier drew on CDR3 differences across clinicopathological groups. TCRdb called clones again from the PCR reads with MiXCR. For this entry, the V and J calls and clone size follow TCRdb and not the study's own pipeline. The repertoire holds approximately 20,000 clones, about 34% seen once, with about 9.1% in the top ten. The chain is built from TRBV7-8 and TRBJ2-7, with 9 bases lining up with TRBD2. This receptor was taken from a male donor with papillary thyroid cancer or a benign thyroid nodule (not recorded which). Some clones in this sample may be carry-over from other donors' samples. Sequencing was performed on tumor tissue. The CDR3: CASSLQAGGMYEQYF. The CDR3 DNA follows: TGTGCCAGCAGCTTACAAGCGGGAGGAATGTACGAGCAGTACTTC.